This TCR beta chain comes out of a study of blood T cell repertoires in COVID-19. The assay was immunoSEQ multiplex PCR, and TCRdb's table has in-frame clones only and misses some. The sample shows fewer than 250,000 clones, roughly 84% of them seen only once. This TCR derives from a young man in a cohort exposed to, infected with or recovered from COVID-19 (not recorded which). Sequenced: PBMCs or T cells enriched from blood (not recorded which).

The CDR3 DNA sequence: TGTGCCAGCAGCCTAGCAGATACGCAGTATTTT. Translating it yields CASSLADTQYF. The chain joins TRBV28 to TRBJ2-3; D gene ambiguous. The CDR3 totals 11 residues. V lost 6 bases and J lost 4, with 5 bases in between. Germline assignment: CDR1 MDHEN and CDR2 SYDVKM.